Listed below are T cell receptor beta chains from one sample, sequenced in a study of Graves' ophthalmopathy and Graves' hyperthyroidism. A single record per CDR3 protein comes from TCRdb applying MiXCR to the multiplex PCR reads. Of 600,000 to 700,000 distinct CDR3 sequences listed, about two fifths are singletons. The sample consisted of peripheral blood. Receptors originate from an adult man with Graves' ophthalmopathy. Each CDR3 is given with its conserved first and last residue.

J gene: TRBJ1-2; V gene: TRBV9; CDR3 protein: CASSADRGGHGYTF
J gene: TRBJ2-5; V gene: TRBV20-1; CDR3 protein: CSASRTGGAKTQYF
J gene: TRBJ1-2; V gene: TRBV10-3; CDR3 protein: CAISDPARRGDGYTF
J gene: TRBJ1-6; V gene: TRBV30; CDR3 protein: CASTSGTNNSPLHF
J gene: TRBJ1-4; V gene: TRBV10-3; CDR3 protein: CAISDQRNNEKLFF
J gene: TRBJ1-2; V gene: TRBV5-5; CDR3 protein: CASSLKSDGYTF
J gene: TRBJ2-7; V gene: TRBV9; CDR3 protein: CASSVVGLRANEQYF
J gene: TRBJ1-2; V gene: TRBV5-8; CDR3 protein: CASSLGGKTNYGYTF
J gene: TRBJ2-3; V gene: TRBV20-1; CDR3 protein: CSAALQPTLTDTQYF
J gene: TRBJ2-7; V gene: TRBV6-2/TRBV6-3; CDR3 protein: CASSNGGVSYEQYF
J gene: TRBJ2-7; V gene: TRBV30; CDR3 protein: CAGRLGASDSYEQYF
J gene: TRBJ1-2; V gene: TRBV2; CDR3 protein: CASSGVPYGYTF
J gene: TRBJ2-6; V gene: TRBV5-1; CDR3 protein: CASSWGTTGTF
J gene: TRBJ2-5; V gene: TRBV7-8; CDR3 protein: CASSLRGPQETQYF
J gene: TRBJ2-2; V gene: TRBV5-1; CDR3 protein: CASRASGAPGTGELFF
J gene: TRBJ2-5; V gene: TRBV2; CDR3 protein: CASSEWRGETQYF
J gene: TRBJ1-1; V gene: TRBV10-2; CDR3 protein: CASEALGDTEAFF
J gene: TRBJ1-1; V gene: TRBV4-1; CDR3 protein: CASSHFRRNTEAFF
J gene: TRBJ2-3; V gene: TRBV7-2; CDR3 protein: CASSLARGRSTDTQYF
J gene: TRBJ2-7; V gene: TRBV6-1; CDR3 protein: CASSVGGGLEQYF
J gene: TRBJ1-2; V gene: TRBV12-3/TRBV12-4; CDR3 protein: CASSNDRAQLYGYTF
J gene: TRBJ1-1; V gene: TRBV2; CDR3 protein: CASSHRENTEAFF